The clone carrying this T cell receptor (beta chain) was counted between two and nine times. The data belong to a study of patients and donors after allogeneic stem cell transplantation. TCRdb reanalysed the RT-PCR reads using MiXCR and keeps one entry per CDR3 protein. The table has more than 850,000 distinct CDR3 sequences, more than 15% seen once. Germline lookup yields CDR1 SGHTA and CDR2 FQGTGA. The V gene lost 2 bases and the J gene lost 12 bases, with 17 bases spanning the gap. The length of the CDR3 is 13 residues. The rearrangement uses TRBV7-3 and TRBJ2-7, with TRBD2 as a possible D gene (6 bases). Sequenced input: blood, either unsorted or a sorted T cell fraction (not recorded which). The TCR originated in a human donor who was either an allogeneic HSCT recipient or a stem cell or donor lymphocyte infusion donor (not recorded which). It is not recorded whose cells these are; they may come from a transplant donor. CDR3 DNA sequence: TGTGCCAGCAGCTTATCCCCGGGAGTGGATATGTACTTC. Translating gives CASSLSPGVDMYF. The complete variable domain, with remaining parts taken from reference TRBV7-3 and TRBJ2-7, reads GAGVSQTPSNKVTEKGKYVELRCDPISGHTALYWYRQSLGQGPEFLIYFQGTGAADDSGLPNDRFFAVRPEGSVSTLKIQRTERGDSAVYLCASSLSPGVDMYFGPGTRLTVT.